This TCR beta chain was captured in a study of cytomegalovirus exposure and HLA in healthy donors. Findings of the study overall: Presence/absence analyses assumed roughly uniform sequencing depth across donors, which may not hold. Most of the TCR beta V segments (in an earlier analysis) were productive either about 90% or about 30% of the time. In a later analysis, fewer than 20,000 TCR beta sequences were associated with HLA alleles at 0.05 false discovery rate.

The PCR ran on 60 Vbeta and 13 Jbeta primers. Here immunoSEQ multiplex PCR was the method, and the copy in TCRdb shows in-frame clones only, minus some. The sample has 70,000 to 100,000 clones, and its top ten clones hold about 6%. Looked up from germline, CDR1 is MGHRA and CDR2 is YSYEKL. The CDR3 runs to 19 residues. V lost 3 bases and J lost 0, with 24 bases in between. Details on this clone: The antigen is not known.

The donors gave bone marrow, and they were healthy. This TCR derives from a girl between 10 and 17 years old in good health and CMV-seropositive. The rearrangement joins TRBV4-1 to TRBJ2-7; the D gene is possibly TRBD2 (7 bases). The specimen was PBMCs. CDR3 sequence: CASSQGGGTLQLSSYEQYF. In DNA form, the CDR3 reads TGCGCCAGCAGCCAGGGGGGGGGCACCCTCCAACTGAGCTCCTACGAGCAGTACTTC.